This T cell receptor beta chain was captured in a study of regulatory T cells in long-lasting Graves disease. This clonotype occurred many times. One end of the junction does not line up with germline, which may come from a read error. Germline CDR1 reads SGHRS; CDR2 reads YFSETQ. This CDR3 has 14 amino acids. Libraries of TCR beta came from iRepertoire HTBI primers plus Arm-PCR of CDR3 regions. TCRdb redid the calling of the multiplex PCR reads with MiXCR, one entry per CDR3 protein. This sample has under 300,000 distinct CDR3 sequences, with around 19% found just once. Described time point: newly diagnosed GD, antithyroid drugs for less than 3 months. Extracted RNA from PBMCs served as the source of the TCR library.

This sample comprised peripheral blood mononuclear cells (PBMCs), obtained at new diagnosis, from a patient treated with antithyroid drugs. The rearrangement joins TRBV5-1 to TRBJ2-5; no clear D. The receptor was derived from a female donor with Graves disease. The CDR3 is CASSLGGDQETQYF. CDR3 sequence (DNA): TGTGCCAGCAGCTTAGGCGGTGACCAAGAGACCCAGTACTTC.